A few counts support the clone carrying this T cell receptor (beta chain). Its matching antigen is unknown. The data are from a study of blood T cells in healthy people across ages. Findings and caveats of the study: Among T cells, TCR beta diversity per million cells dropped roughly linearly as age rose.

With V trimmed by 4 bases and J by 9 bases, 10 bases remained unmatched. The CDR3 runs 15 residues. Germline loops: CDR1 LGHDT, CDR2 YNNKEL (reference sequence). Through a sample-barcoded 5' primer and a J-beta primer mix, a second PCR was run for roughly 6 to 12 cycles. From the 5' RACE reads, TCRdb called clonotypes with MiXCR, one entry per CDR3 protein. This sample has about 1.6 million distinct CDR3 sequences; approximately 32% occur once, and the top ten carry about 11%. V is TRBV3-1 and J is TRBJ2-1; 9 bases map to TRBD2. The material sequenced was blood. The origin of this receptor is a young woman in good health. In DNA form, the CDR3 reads TGTGCCAGCAGCCTAGGTAGCGGGGGCCAGTTTGAGCAGTTCTTC. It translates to CASSLGSGGQFEQFF.